This T cell receptor beta chain is from a study of cytomegalovirus exposure and HLA in healthy donors. Study-wide results and caveats: There were some public TCRs occurring in many donors, but most TCR sequences were rare. As was reported, the classifier diagnosed cytomegalovirus status with high specificity and sensitivity. As confirmed in vitro, a few CMV-associated chains were specific for CMV antigens.

Trimming took 2 bases from V and 1 from J, leaving 8 bases between them. Germline V CDR1 and CDR2: SGHTA, FQGNSA. CDR3 size: 14 residues. Using immunoSEQ multiplex PCR, the repertoire was profiled, and TCRdb retains in-frame clones only, with some absent. The sample consists of about 82,000 clones, roughly 94% of them appearing once. As to this clone: Its antigen is currently unknown.

The specimen sequenced was PBMCs. The sequence came from a woman aged 18-29 years in good health and CMV-seronegative. The chain has TRBV7-2 and TRBJ2-5; D gene uncertain. In DNA form, the CDR3 reads TGTGCCAGCAGCTTAACGCGAGGCCAAGAGACCCAGTACTTC. This translates into CASSLTRGQETQYF.